Below are 21 T cell receptor beta chains sequenced from a single sample in a study of response to subunit inactivated influenza vaccine. TCRdb re-called the RT-PCR reads through MiXCR, storing one row per CDR3 protein. The sample consists of about half a million distinct CDR3 sequences, around 25% of them appearing once. Sequencing was performed on CD4+ T cells sorted from PBMCs, taken around 5 days after vaccination. The source is a man over 45 who received an inactivated influenza vaccine.

The chain is built from TRBV5-1 and TRBJ2-7; TRBD1 aligns across 11 bases. J lost 6 bases, V lost 4 bases, and 6 bases had no gene match. CDR3 size: 14 residues. In germline, CDR1 is SGHRS, CDR2 YFSETQ. CDR3 nucleotides: TGCGCCAGCAGCGGTAGGACAGGGGGCGGCGAGCAGTACTTC. Protein product: CASSGRTGGGEQYF. Combining the CDR3 with reference TRBV5-1 and TRBJ2-7 gives the whole variable domain KAGVTQTPRYLIKTRGQQVTLSCSPISGHRSVSWYQQTPGQGLQFLFEYFSETQRNKGNFPGRFSGRQFSNSRSEMNVSTLELGDSALYLCASSGRTGGGEQYFGPGTRLTVT.

This clonotype was observed a few times. This chain uses TRBV11-2 with TRBJ2-7; 11 bases map to TRBD2. V dropped 0 bases and J dropped 7; count of bases not matched to a gene: 5. The CDR3 has 15 residues. The germline V gene encodes CDR1 SGHAT and CDR2 FQNNGV. This CDR3 reads CASSLELAGVGEQYF. The CDR3 nucleotides read TGTGCCAGCAGCTTAGAACTAGCGGGAGTAGGTGAGCAGTACTTC.

This clonotype was observed a few times. The J gene is TRBJ2-2, the V gene TRBV5-1; D unresolved. Germline V CDR1 and CDR2: SGHRS, YFSETQ. Trimming pared 0 bases from V and 7 bases from J, leaving 7 bases between. The CDR3 sequence is 13 residues long. CDR3 in amino acids: CASSLASIGELFF. The CDR3 DNA is TGCGCCAGCAGCTTGGCCTCAATCGGGGAGCTGTTTTTT.

This clonotype has ten or more counts. This chain uses TRBV11-2 with TRBJ2-1, with TRBD2 matching 12 bases. The CDR3 contains 15 residues. Germline V gives CDR1 SGHAT, CDR2 FQNNGV. V gave up 8 bases and J gave up 8 bases; unmatched junction bases: 10. CDR3 sequence: CASHPLAGGPYEQFF. For the CDR3, the DNA is TGTGCCAGCCACCCCCTAGCGGGAGGGCCGTATGAGCAGTTCTTC.

CDR3 sequence reads: CASSPTTPGETQYF. CDR3 DNA sequence: TGTGCCAGCAGCCCAACCACCCCCGGGGAGACCCAGTACTTC. The chain employs TRBV7-2 and TRBJ2-5; no clear D gene. Per the germline V gene, CDR1 is SGHTA and CDR2 is FQGNSA. The CDR3 has 14 amino acids. The V and J ends lost 5 bases and 5 bases respectively, with 15 bases between them.

This clonotype has only a few counts. This sequence joins TRBV10-3 and TRBJ2-7, with 7 bases identical to TRBD1. The junction had 11 bases not matched to a gene; V was cut back by 3 bases and J by 0 bases. Germline V CDR1 and CDR2: ENHRY, SYGVKD. This CDR3 spans 17 amino acids. CDR3 in amino acids: CAISEGEDRAYSYEQYF. The CDR3 DNA is TGTGCCATCAGTGAAGGCGAAGACAGGGCCTACTCCTACGAGCAGTACTTC.

V is TRBV4-1 and J is TRBJ1-2; 7 nucleotides align to TRBD1. Germline values: CDR1 MGHRA, CDR2 YSYEKL. J lost 4 bases, V lost 2 bases, and 10 bases had no gene match. The CDR3 is 16 amino acids. The CDR3 spells CASSQTGAGSLYGYTF. In nucleotides, the CDR3 is TGCGCCAGCAGCCAAACAGGGGCAGGAAGCCTCTATGGCTACACCTTC.

This clonotype was seen only a few times. J is TRBJ2-1 and V is TRBV20-1; D is perhaps TRBD2 (6 bases). The CDR3 has 13 amino acids. The germline CDR1 and CDR2 sequences are DFQATT and SNEGSKA (reference sequence). Deletions cut 6 bases from V and 4 bases from J, with 13 bases between. The CDR3 nucleotides read TGCAGTGCCCCCGCCGGGACTTACAATGAGCAGTTCTTC. Protein sequence: CSAPAGTYNEQFF.

The V gene is TRBV24-1, the J gene TRBJ2-5; D unresolved. Germline V CDR1 and CDR2: KGHDR, SFDVKD. The CDR3 spans 10 residues. Deletions cut 10 bases from V and 5 bases from J, with 7 bases between. Here the CDR3 reads CATWWETQYF. CDR3 nucleotides: TGTGCCACATGGTGGGAGACCCAGTACTTC.

The V and J genes are TRBV4-3 and TRBJ1-1; D gene ambiguous. The CDR3 has 15 residues. Germline V lookup: CDR1 LGHNA, CDR2 YSLEER. Trimming took 0 bases from V and 4 from J, leaving 12 bases between them. The CDR3 nucleotides read TGCGCCAGCAGCCAAGAAGTTACTGGAGTCACTGAAGCTTTCTTT. Translating it yields CASSQEVTGVTEAFF.

V is TRBV5-1 and J is TRBJ2-5; 7 bases fit TRBD1. J was trimmed by 1 base and V by 5 bases; bases with no gene match: 5. This CDR3 has 14 residues. The germline gives CDR1 SGHRS, CDR2 YFSETQ. CDR3 in amino acids: CASSSGQPQETQYF. CDR3 in DNA: TGCGCCAGCAGTTCGGGACAGCCCCAAGAGACCCAGTACTTC.

This clonotype came up a few times. V gene TRBV6-1 combines with J gene TRBJ2-7; 7 nucleotides line up with TRBD1. Trimming took 6 bases from V and 4 from J; bases not matched to a gene: 12. CDR3 size: 15 residues. CDR1 and CDR2 (germline): MNHNS, SASEGT. This chain's CDR3 is CASSTTDRVTYEQYF. CDR3 coding DNA: TGTGCCAGCAGCACGACCGACAGGGTTACGTACGAGCAGTACTTC.

The chain links TRBV11-1 to TRBJ2-1; 10 nucleotides line up with TRBD2. Germline V gives CDR1 SGHAT, CDR2 FQDESV (reference sequence). The CDR3 contains 18 residues. Trimming cost V 5 bases and J 0 bases; bases outside gene matches: 10. CDR3 amino acids: CASSLVAGGVSSYNEQFF. CDR3 DNA: TGTGCCAGCAGCCTTGTAGCGGGGGGAGTAAGCTCCTACAATGAGCAGTTCTTC.

The rearrangement uses TRBV4-2 and TRBJ1-4, with unresolved D. The CDR3 is made up of 15 amino acids. Trimming cost V 0 bases and J 8 bases, with 13 bases left between them. The germline CDR1 and CDR2 sequences are LGHNA and YNFKEQ. The CDR3 here is CASSQDLGFGEKLFF. The CDR3 nucleotides read TGTGCCAGCAGCCAAGATTTGGGTTTCGGGGAAAAACTGTTTTTT.

This rearrangement joins TRBV24-1 to TRBJ1-2, with a possible D match to TRBD1 (5 bases). Germline assignment: CDR1 KGHDR and CDR2 SFDVKD. The CDR3 is made up of 12 amino acids. V dropped 6 bases and J dropped 4 bases, with 8 bases sitting between them. The CDR3: CATSPGSYGYTF. The CDR3 DNA sequence: TGTGCCACCAGTCCAGGGTCCTATGGCTACACCTTC.

The chain uses TRBV20-1 and TRBJ2-7; D is undetermined. V dropped 2 bases and J dropped 6 bases, with 8 bases sitting between them. Germline V lookup: CDR1 DFQATT, CDR2 SNEGSKA (reference sequence). The CDR3 is made up of 11 amino acids. The CDR3 DNA is TGCAGTGCTAGATTCTTGAGCGAGCAGTACTTC. Translated, it gives CSARFLSEQYF.

The V gene is TRBV20-1, the J gene TRBJ2-7, with TRBD1 identical over 9 bases. Germline assignment: CDR1 DFQATT and CDR2 SNEGSKA (reference sequence). V was clipped by 1 base and J by 4 bases; unmatched bases: 11. This CDR3 spans 16 amino acids. CDR3 amino acids: CSARAHGQGSRYEQYF. The CDR3 coding sequence is TGCAGTGCTAGAGCCCATGGACAGGGGAGCAGGTACGAGCAGTACTTC.

The chain links TRBV6-2 or TRBV6-3 to TRBJ2-2; D not resolved. CDR3 length: 14 amino acids. The V end was cut by 5 bases, the J end by 1 base, with 8 bases between. Germline CDR1 MNHEY, CDR2 SVGEGT. CDR3 bases: TGTGCCAGCAGTAGGAACAGGAACACCGGGGAGCTGTTTTTT. Residues: CASSRNRNTGELFF.

This chain uses TRBV12-3 or TRBV12-4 with TRBJ2-7; 8 bases are shared with TRBD1. J gave up 3 bases and V 3 bases, and 4 bases lay outside the gene matches. The CDR3 totals 14 residues. CDR3 coding DNA: TGTGCCAGCAGTTTTAGGACAGGGATCTACGAGCAGTACTTC. It encodes CASSFRTGIYEQYF.

The chain joins TRBV27 to TRBJ2-6; D is unresolved. Germline assignment: CDR1 MNHEY and CDR2 SMNVEV (reference sequence). V was cut by 4 bases and J by 0 bases, with 10 bases left in between. There are 16 residues in the CDR3. CDR3 protein: CASSYGRSSGANVLTF. CDR3 nucleotide sequence: TGTGCCAGCAGTTACGGACGGAGCTCTGGGGCCAACGTCCTGACTTTC.

The chain recombines TRBV6-2 or TRBV6-3 with TRBJ1-1; 7 nucleotides align to TRBD1. Looked up from germline, CDR1 is MNHEY and CDR2 is SVGEGT. The ends lost 6 bases at V and 3 bases at J; junction bases unmatched: 13. CDR3 length: 16 residues. CDR3 coding DNA: TGTGCCAGCAGCCCACGAAACAGGGGCAAAGACACTGAAGCTTTCTTT. Amino acids: CASSPRNRGKDTEAFF.